This T cell receptor beta chain was identified in a study of blood T cell repertoires in COVID-19. Study-wide background: Material from acute and convalescent COVID-19 was sourced from the United States, Italy and Spain.

Authors' methods: By means of reference gene primer amplification, nucleated cell counts were estimated. This table comes from immunoSEQ multiplex PCR, and its TCRdb copy is limited to in-frame clones, with some not included. V and J calls plus clone size are reproduced from that table; the DNA served to infer D and trimming. This table holds 310,000 or so clones, roughly 87% found once. Living in 25 or so US areas, the participants were between roughly 18 and 90 years of age. Cohorts were determined from participant-reported clinical history. The CDR3 is 17 residues long. Trimming shortened V by 3 bases and J by 7 bases, and 25 bases separated the two germline ends. Germline lookup yields CDR1 SGHRS and CDR2 YFSETQ.

The chain has TRBV5-1 and TRBJ1-2; D is possibly TRBD1 (5 bases). The TCR comes from a woman younger than 35 who had recovered from COVID-19. The sequencing input was PBMCs or T cells enriched from blood (not recorded which). DNA of the CDR3: TGCGCCAGCAGCTCCAGTCCTTTATCGGGGGTTCCGGGTGGCTACACCTTC. Amino acids: CASSSSPLSGVPGGYTF. The full variable domain, its missing parts supplied by reference TRBV5-1 and TRBJ1-2, is KAGVTQTPRYLIKTRGQQVTLSCSPISGHRSVSWYQQTPGQGLQFLFEYFSETQRNKGNFPGRFSGRQFSNSRSEMNVSTLELGDSALYLCASSSSPLSGVPGGYTFGSGTRLTVV.